This T cell receptor beta chain derives from a study of blood T cell repertoires in COVID-19. In the study overall: Italy, Spain and the United States were the sources of the convalescent and acute COVID-19 samples.

The CDR3 consists of 14 residues. Germline loops: CDR1 ENHRY, CDR2 SYGVKD. Trimming removed 2 bases from V and 6 bases from J, with 11 bases in between. Authors' methods: Amplification of reference gene primers was used by the study to estimate nucleated cell counts. Assay used: immunoSEQ multiplex PCR; TCRdb lists only in-frame clones, some missing. The V and J calls and clone size come from that table; D and trimming were worked out from the DNA. The sample contains over 100,000 clones, about 79% of which appear only once. This clonotype was obtained from an elderly woman with active or convalescent COVID-19. The sequenced sample consisted of peripheral blood. V and J are TRBV10-3 and TRBJ1-3; D call uncertain. CDR3 residues: CAISEEASTNTIYF. As DNA, the CDR3 is TGTGCCATCAGTGAGGAGGCTTCCACAAACACCATATATTTT.